Each of the 27 T cell receptor beta chains below was sequenced from the same sample in a study of shared clonotypes between healthy human individuals. The method was immunoSEQ multiplex PCR; TCRdb's version includes in-frame clones alone and lacks a portion of them. The table shows around 510,000 clones, with around 96% occurring only once. Sequences were obtained from naive CD4+ T cells sorted from blood. Subset reported: CD45RA+ positively selected. The receptors come from a woman aged 25 to 39 in good health.

The chain is built from TRBV7-8 and TRBJ2-3; 8 bases align to TRBD2. This CDR3 has 15 residues. Germline V CDR1 and CDR2: SGHVS, FQNEAQ. After removal of 5 bases from V and 1 base from J, the junction contained 5 bases not matched to a gene. CDR3 nucleotides: TGTGCCAGCAGCGCGGGACTAGGGGGCACAGATACGCAGTATTTT. Translated, it gives CASSAGLGGTDTQYF. The full variable domain, rest sourced from reference TRBV7-8 and TRBJ2-3, is GAGVSQSPRYKVAKRGQDVALRCDPISGHVSLFWYQQALGQGPEFLTYFQNEAQLDKSGLPSDRFFAERPEGSVSTLKIQRTQQEDSAVYLCASSAGLGGTDTQYFGPGTRLTVL.

The chain combines TRBV27 with TRBJ1-5; D is uncertain. In germline, CDR1 is MNHEY, CDR2 SMNVEV (reference sequence). The CDR3 is 13 residues long. The ends were cut back, 1 base at V and 7 bases at J, with 8 bases in the middle. The CDR3 DNA is TGTGCCAGCAGTTTATGGACGGGCCAGCCCCAGCATTTT. As protein: CASSLWTGQPQHF.

The gene calls are TRBV18 and TRBJ2-5; D is unclear. Germline values: CDR1 KGHSH, CDR2 LQKENI. Trimming stripped 4 bases from V and 5 bases from J, with 14 bases between. The CDR3 covers 14 residues. CDR3 sequence (DNA): TGTGCCAGCTCACTAAGGGCCCACGCTGAGACCCAGTACTTC. Protein sequence: CASSLRAHAETQYF.

The CDR3 sequence: CASSVGHYGYTF. CDR3 bases: TGTGCCAGCAGCGTAGGGCACTATGGCTACACCTTC. The genes are TRBV9 and TRBJ1-2; D unclear. CDR1 is SGDLS and CDR2 is YYNGEE in the germline V gene. Between the trimmed V and J ends, which lost 0 bases and 3 bases, there was a span of 3 bases. The CDR3 runs 12 residues.

The CDR3 DNA reads TGTGCCAGCAGCTTATTACACCGGGAGGACCTCGAGCAGTACTTC. This sequence encodes CASSLLHREDLEQYF. The chain is built from TRBV7-2 and TRBJ2-7; 7 positions match TRBD2. The CDR3 consists of 15 residues. Per germline, CDR1 SGHTA and CDR2 FQGNSA. Losses at the gene ends were 2 bases for V and 6 bases for J; bases not matched to a gene: 10.

The V call is TRBV10-3, the J call TRBJ2-5, with D maybe TRBD2 (7 bases). The CDR3 has 17 amino acids. From germline, CDR1 is ENHRY and CDR2 SYGVKD. V was pared by 2 bases and J by 4 bases, with 20 bases between. The DNA for the CDR3 is TGTGCCATCAGTGAGCCCAAAACAGGGAGGGGGAGAGAGACCCAGTACTTC. Its translation: CAISEPKTGRGRETQYF.

The genes are TRBV6-5 and TRBJ1-2; 9 bases are a match to TRBD1. CDR3 length: 16 residues. V shed 4 bases and J 5 bases; nucleotides not matched to a gene: 11. Per the germline V gene, CDR1 is MNHEY and CDR2 is SVGAGI. The CDR3 region is CASSSQQGAGVYGYTF. The DNA for the CDR3 is TGTGCCAGCAGTTCACAACAGGGGGCCGGGGTGTATGGCTACACCTTC.

The CDR3 nucleotides read TGTGCCACCCAAACCGGGACAGGGTACCAAGAGACCCAGTACTTC. It encodes CATQTGTGYQETQYF. The rearrangement uses TRBV28 and TRBJ2-5; 9 nucleotides line up with TRBD1. The V gene's germline CDR1 is MDHEN and CDR2 SYDVKM. The V gene end was trimmed by 10 bases and the J gene end by 0 bases; junction bases not matched to a gene: 9. The CDR3 contains 15 residues.

In nucleotides, the CDR3 is TGTGCCAGCAGTCCTATCTCCGGGGCATTAGCCTACGAGCAGTACTTC. Amino acids: CASSPISGALAYEQYF. V usage is TRBV27 and J usage is TRBJ2-7; D is tentatively TRBD1 or TRBD2 (5 bases each). The germline V and J ends were trimmed by 5 bases and 2 bases, with 19 bases remaining between them. The CDR3 has 16 residues. The germline gives CDR1 MNHEY, CDR2 SMNVEV (reference sequence).

The rearrangement uses TRBV11-2 and TRBJ2-1; D is possibly TRBD1 (6 bases). The CDR3 is 12 residues long. The germline V and J ends were trimmed by 1 base and 9 bases, with 7 bases remaining between them. Per germline, CDR1 SGHAT and CDR2 FQNNGV. The CDR3 sequence is CASSLGDTEQFF. CDR3 bases: TGTGCCAGCAGCTTAGGGGACACTGAGCAGTTCTTC. Filled out from reference TRBV11-2 and TRBJ2-1, the complete variable domain reads EAGVAQSPRYKIIEKRQSVAFWCNPISGHATLYWYQQILGQGPKLLIQFQNNGVVDDSQLPKDRFSAERLKGVDSTLKIQPAKLEDSAVYLCASSLGDTEQFFGPGTRLTVL.

The chain uses TRBV30 and TRBJ1-2; no definite D call. Trimming took 0 bases from V and 8 from J, leaving 13 bases between them. The CDR3 is 13 amino acids. Germline CDR1 GTSNPN, CDR2 SVGIG (reference sequence). CDR3 sequence reads: CAWSVSILNGYTF. For the CDR3, the DNA is TGTGCCTGGAGTGTTAGTATCTTAAACGGCTACACCTTC.

This clone showed up just once. V is TRBV28 and J is TRBJ1-5; 8 nucleotides line up with TRBD1. The length of the CDR3 is 17 residues. With V trimmed by 6 bases and J by 0 bases, 10 bases remained unmatched. Germline values: CDR1 MDHEN, CDR2 SYDVKM. Here the CDR3 DNA reads TGTGCCAGCAGCCCCTCCGGGACAGGTCTTAGCAATCAGCCCCAGCATTTT. This translates into CASSPSGTGLSNQPQHF.

The rearrangement uses TRBV5-1 and TRBJ2-7; 14 bases match TRBD2. V dropped 3 bases and J dropped 9; count of bases not matched to a gene: 5. The CDR3 has 14 amino acids. The germline CDR1 and CDR2 sequences are SGHRS and YFSETQ. CDR3 region: CASSSGLAGERQYF. DNA of the CDR3: TGCGCCAGCAGCTCGGGACTAGCGGGAGAACGGCAGTACTTC. Using reference TRBV5-1 and TRBJ2-7 for the parts outside the CDR3, the full variable domain is KAGVTQTPRYLIKTRGQQVTLSCSPISGHRSVSWYQQTPGQGLQFLFEYFSETQRNKGNFPGRFSGRQFSNSRSEMNVSTLELGDSALYLCASSSGLAGERQYFGPGTRLTVT.

The chain uses TRBV21-1 and TRBJ2-4; the table's D call TRBD2 went unverified against the DNA. TRBV21-1 is classified as a pseudogene. The CDR3 has 16 residues. The DNA of the CDR3 is TGTGCCAGCAGCAAACGGAGCGGGAGGGCCCAAAACATTCAGTACTTC. Amino acid sequence: CASSKRSGRAQNIQYF.

The chain links TRBV7-9 to TRBJ2-5, with 11 bases matching TRBD1. With 5 bases clipped from V and 5 bases from J, the junction kept 10 bases outside the gene matches. CDR3 length equals 16 residues. Germline V gene data show CDR1 as SEHNR and CDR2 as FQNEAQ (reference sequence). The CDR3: CASSLGQGAVLETQYF. For the CDR3, the DNA is TGTGCCAGCAGCCTCGGACAGGGGGCAGTTTTGGAGACCCAGTACTTC.

The chain combines TRBV10-1 with TRBJ2-7, with D possibly TRBD1 on 6 matching bases. Germline V CDR1 and CDR2: WNHNN, SYGVQD (reference sequence). The CDR3 has 14 amino acids. V shed 4 bases and J shed 4 bases, with 14 bases lying between them. The CDR3 nucleotides are TGCGCCAGCAGTGTGCAGGGGAGTTTTTACGAGCAGTACTTC. Amino acid sequence: CASSVQGSFYEQYF.

The CDR3 protein is CASSPGTSVSNEQFF. CDR3 nucleotide sequence: TGTGCCAGCAGCCCCGGGACTAGCGTCTCCAATGAGCAGTTCTTC. The chain uses TRBV7-7 and TRBJ2-1; 10 nucleotides match TRBD2. Germline V CDR1 and CDR2: SSHAT, FNYEAQ (reference sequence). The CDR3 extends over 15 amino acids. The V gene end was trimmed by 5 bases and the J gene end by 6 bases; junction bases not matched to a gene: 7.

V usage is TRBV2 and J usage is TRBJ2-4, with D perhaps TRBD2 (6 bases). The CDR3 has 14 residues. In germline, CDR1 is SNHLY, CDR2 FYNNEI. The V end was cut by 5 bases, the J end by 3 bases, with 11 bases between. Here the CDR3 reads CASSMQEGKNIQYF. For the CDR3, the DNA is TGTGCCAGCAGTATGCAGGAGGGCAAAAACATTCAGTACTTC.

The gene calls are TRBV4-1 and TRBJ2-7; TRBD1 aligns across 8 bases. The J segment lost 2 bases and the V segment lost 1 base, leaving 7 bases of the junction unmatched. This CDR3 is built from 16 residues. Germline assignment: CDR1 MGHRA and CDR2 YSYEKL. The CDR3: CASSQGAGTGPYEQYF. The CDR3 DNA reads as TGCGCCAGCAGCCAAGGGGCCGGGACAGGTCCCTACGAGCAGTACTTC.

The rearrangement uses TRBV7-9 and TRBJ2-2; tentative D call: TRBD1 (7 bases). Trimming stripped 6 bases from V and 7 bases from J, with 18 bases between. The CDR3 has 15 amino acids. The germline gives CDR1 SEHNR, CDR2 FQNEAQ (reference sequence). CDR3 coding DNA: TGTGCCAGCAGATCTCGCGGGACAGCGTTCGGGGAGCTGTTTTTT. It yields the protein CASRSRGTAFGELFF.

This clone was counted once. The V call is TRBV15, the J call TRBJ2-7; 11 bases are shared with TRBD2. CDR1 and CDR2 from the germline V gene are LNHNV and YYDKDF (reference sequence). V lost 2 bases to trimming and J lost 4 bases; unmatched junction nucleotides: 4. This CDR3 has 15 residues. The CDR3 nucleotides are TGTGCCACCAGCAGACTAGCGGGAGGCACATACGAGCAGTACTTC. Encoded protein: CATSRLAGGTYEQYF.

CDR3 DNA sequence: TGTGCCAGTAGCGTGAGTTTCGGGACCTACAATGAGCAGTTCTTC. Protein: CASSVSFGTYNEQFF. J is TRBJ2-1 and V is TRBV19; tentative D call: TRBD2 (5 bases). The length of the CDR3 is 15 residues. The germline gives CDR1 LNHDA, CDR2 SQIVND (reference sequence). The germline V and J ends were trimmed by 6 bases and 2 bases, with 14 bases remaining between them.

V gene TRBV5-1 combines with J gene TRBJ2-1; D unresolved. Germline V gene lookup returns CDR1 SGHRS and CDR2 YFSETQ. V was pared by 0 bases and J by 7 bases, with 11 bases between. The CDR3 is 14 residues long. The chain's CDR3 is CASSLALTINEQFF. CDR3 in DNA: TGCGCCAGCAGCTTGGCCTTAACGATAAATGAGCAGTTCTTC.

The rearrangement joins TRBV19 to TRBJ1-5; no clear D. Trimming pared 2 bases from V and 4 bases from J, leaving 6 bases between. Germline CDR1 reads LNHDA; CDR2 reads SQIVND (reference sequence). This CDR3 comprises 13 residues. The CDR3 here is CASSIQKNQPQHF. CDR3 bases: TGTGCCAGTAGTATACAGAAAAATCAGCCCCAGCATTTT.

The chain uses TRBV19 and TRBJ2-5, with 10 bases that match TRBD1. CDR1 is LNHDA and CDR2 is SQIVND in the germline V gene (reference sequence). The CDR3 is made up of 11 amino acids. With V trimmed by 9 bases and J by 9 bases, 4 bases remained unmatched. CDR3 DNA: TGTGCCAGCAAGGACAGGGGGGCCCAGTACTTC. Translation: CASKDRGAQYF.

The J gene is TRBJ1-2, the V gene TRBV2, with D unclear. The CDR3 length is 11 residues. The germline V gene has CDR1 SNHLY and CDR2 FYNNEI. V gave up 6 bases and J gave up 4 bases, with 6 bases separating them. The CDR3 nucleotides are TGTGCCAGCAGAATCTCCTATGGCTACACCTTC. This sequence encodes CASRISYGYTF.

The chain employs TRBV5-1 and TRBJ1-5; possible D gene TRBD1, 5 bases. V was trimmed by 0 bases and J by 6 bases, leaving 13 bases between them. From germline, CDR1 is SGHRS and CDR2 YFSETQ. This CDR3 is built from 15 residues. The CDR3, as DNA: TGCGCCAGCAGCTTGGATGGGGGGGAAGGTCAGCCCCAGCATTTT. Translating gives CASSLDGGEGQPQHF.